This is a list of T cell receptor beta chains from one sample in a study of blood T cell repertoires in COVID-19. Produced via immunoSEQ multiplex PCR; TCRdb's table is partial and in-frame only. Seen here are hundreds of thousands of clones, about four fifths observed once, and the top ten hold around 4.6%. Sequencing was carried out using PBMCs or T cells enriched from blood (not recorded which). The receptor set was obtained from a woman between 50 and 59 years old who had been exposed to COVID-19. Both conserved end residues are part of each CDR3. Each record gives: J gene, D gene, clone size, V gene, CDR3 DNA, CDR3 protein. A D gene is named only where the DNA matches it firmly. Clone sizes are given selectively: once, few, many, or a class where the clone is expanded.

j_gene: TRBJ2-1
d_gene: TRBD2
abundance: .
v_gene: TRBV10-3
CDR3nt: TGTGCCATCGGTACTAGCGGGGGGGCCAGAGAGCAGTTCTTC
CDR3aa: CAIGTSGGAREQFF

j_gene: TRBJ2-5
d_gene: TRBD2
abundance: .
v_gene: TRBV10-3
CDR3nt: TGTGCCATCAGTGAGTCGACTAGCGGGACGAAGACCCAGTACTTC
CDR3aa: CAISESTSGTKTQYF

j_gene: TRBJ2-3
d_gene: .
abundance: .
v_gene: TRBV28
CDR3nt: TGTGCCAGCAGCCTTTTTATGGGCAGGGAGGCGCAGTATTTT
CDR3aa: CASSLFMGREAQYF

j_gene: TRBJ1-1
d_gene: .
abundance: .
v_gene: TRBV6-5
CDR3nt: TGTGCCAGCAGTTACACTGGGGAGCGGGATCCCACTGAAGCTTTCTTT
CDR3aa: CASSYTGERDPTEAFF

j_gene: TRBJ1-1
d_gene: .
abundance: once
v_gene: TRBV21-1
CDR3nt: TGTGCCAGCAGCATTCACGAAGGGGGCCGGAGCAACACTGAAGCTTTCTTT
CDR3aa: CASSIHEGGRSNTEAFF

j_gene: TRBJ1-2
d_gene: TRBD1
abundance: .
v_gene: TRBV27
CDR3nt: TGTGCCAGCAGTTTAAAAGGGGTAGGACAGGTCCCCTATGGCTACACCTTC
CDR3aa: CASSLKGVGQVPYGYTF

j_gene: TRBJ1-3
d_gene: TRBD1
abundance: .
v_gene: TRBV29-1
CDR3nt: TGCAGCGTTGAAGTTTCCGGGACAGGGATTCCTGGAAACACCATATATTTT
CDR3aa: CSVEVSGTGIPGNTIYF

j_gene: TRBJ2-7
d_gene: TRBD2
abundance: .
v_gene: TRBV5-6
CDR3nt: TGTGCCAGCAGCACAATGGGAGGGAGCTACGAGCAGTACTTC
CDR3aa: CASSTMGGSYEQYF

j_gene: TRBJ2-5
d_gene: .
abundance: .
v_gene: TRBV6-5
CDR3nt: TGTGCCAGCGAAGAACGAGGGCGTCGAGAGACCCAGTACTTC
CDR3aa: CASEERGRRETQYF

j_gene: TRBJ1-6
d_gene: .
abundance: .
v_gene: TRBV7-3
CDR3nt: TGTGCCAGCAGCTTAAAGGCGGGGAGCTCACCCCTCCACTTT
CDR3aa: CASSLKAGSSPLHF

j_gene: TRBJ2-2
d_gene: TRBD1
abundance: once
v_gene: TRBV10-3
CDR3nt: TGTGCCATCAGTATGACAGGGGCAACGAACACCGGGGAGCTGTTTTTT
CDR3aa: CAISMTGATNTGELFF

j_gene: TRBJ1-1
d_gene: TRBD1
abundance: .
v_gene: TRBV6-1
CDR3nt: TGTGCCAGCAGTGAATCGACAGGGGATGGCACTGAAGCTTTCTTT
CDR3aa: CASSESTGDGTEAFF

j_gene: TRBJ2-7
d_gene: .
abundance: .
v_gene: TRBV21-1
CDR3nt: TGTGCCAGCAGCTTTTTCCGGGGGGCCTCCTACGAGCAGTACTTC
CDR3aa: CASSFFRGASYEQYF

j_gene: TRBJ2-2
d_gene: .
abundance: .
v_gene: TRBV5-1
CDR3nt: TGCGCCAGCAGCCCTCTGGGAGTCGGGAACGGGGAGCTGTTTTTT
CDR3aa: CASSPLGVGNGELFF

j_gene: TRBJ1-5
d_gene: .
abundance: .
v_gene: TRBV4-3
CDR3nt: TGCGCCAGCAGCCAAGATAGGACAGCTTCTCTGCCCCAGCATTTT
CDR3aa: CASSQDRTASLPQHF

j_gene: TRBJ1-4
d_gene: TRBD1
abundance: .
v_gene: TRBV10-2
CDR3nt: TGCGCCACCACTGGACAGGGAAATTTTGAAAAACTGTTTTTT
CDR3aa: CATTGQGNFEKLFF

j_gene: TRBJ1-1
d_gene: TRBD1
abundance: .
v_gene: TRBV19
CDR3nt: TGTGCCAGTACCTACAGGGGAGAGTCCACTGAAGCTTTCTTT
CDR3aa: CASTYRGESTEAFF

j_gene: TRBJ2-6
d_gene: TRBD1
abundance: .
v_gene: TRBV19
CDR3nt: TGTGCCAGTAGAGACAGGGGTTCGGCGGGGGCCAACGTCCTGACTTTC
CDR3aa: CASRDRGSAGANVLTF

j_gene: TRBJ2-1
d_gene: TRBD2
abundance: once
v_gene: TRBV5-1
CDR3nt: TGCGCCAGCACGAGCGGGGGGTACAATGAGCAGTTCTTC
CDR3aa: CASTSGGYNEQFF

j_gene: TRBJ1-2
d_gene: .
abundance: .
v_gene: TRBV5-1
CDR3nt: TGCGCCAGCAGCCCTGCCGGGCCCCAGGGCGGCTACACCTTC
CDR3aa: CASSPAGPQGGYTF

j_gene: TRBJ2-5
d_gene: TRBD2
abundance: .
v_gene: TRBV7-8
CDR3nt: TGTGCCAGCAGCTTAGTGCGAGCGGGGACCTACCAAGAGACCCAGTACTTC
CDR3aa: CASSLVRAGTYQETQYF

j_gene: TRBJ1-6
d_gene: TRBD1
abundance: .
v_gene: TRBV11-2
CDR3nt: TGTGCCAGCAGCCCCGGACAGGGATTTTCACCCCTCCACTTT
CDR3aa: CASSPGQGFSPLHF

j_gene: TRBJ1-1
d_gene: .
abundance: once
v_gene: TRBV11-2
CDR3nt: TGTGCCAGCAACAACTGGGACACAATGAACACTGAAGCTTTCTTT
CDR3aa: CASNNWDTMNTEAFF

j_gene: TRBJ1-6
d_gene: TRBD1
abundance: .
v_gene: TRBV5-4
CDR3nt: TGTGCCAGCAGCCGGGACAGGGCCATCTCACCCCTCCACTTT
CDR3aa: CASSRDRAISPLHF

j_gene: TRBJ1-2
d_gene: .
abundance: .
v_gene: TRBV30
CDR3nt: TGTGCCTGGAGTGTAACAGTGTACTATGGCTACACCTTC
CDR3aa: CAWSVTVYYGYTF

j_gene: TRBJ2-1
d_gene: .
abundance: .
v_gene: TRBV11-2
CDR3nt: TGTGCCAGCGGCGGGCAATACAATGAGCAGTTCTTC
CDR3aa: CASGGQYNEQFF

j_gene: TRBJ1-1
d_gene: .
abundance: .
v_gene: TRBV7-9
CDR3nt: TGTGCCAGCAGCGACTATGGGGGGGAGAACACTGAAGCTTTCTTT
CDR3aa: CASSDYGGENTEAFF

j_gene: TRBJ1-5
d_gene: TRBD1
abundance: .
v_gene: TRBV28
CDR3nt: TGTGCCAGCACCCAGATGGACAGGGCGGATCAGCCCCAGCATTTT
CDR3aa: CASTQMDRADQPQHF

j_gene: TRBJ2-7
d_gene: TRBD2
abundance: .
v_gene: TRBV27
CDR3nt: TGTGCCAGCAGTCAGCGGGGGGCTTCCTACGAGCAGTACTTC
CDR3aa: CASSQRGASYEQYF

j_gene: TRBJ2-7
d_gene: TRBD1
abundance: .
v_gene: TRBV14
CDR3nt: TGTGCCAGCAATTTTGCGGGACAGGGTCCCCACGAGCAGTACTTC
CDR3aa: CASNFAGQGPHEQYF

j_gene: TRBJ1-5
d_gene: .
abundance: .
v_gene: TRBV19
CDR3nt: TGTGCCAGTACCCCCAGGAGCTTCGGGGAGGGCAGCAATCAGCCCCAGCATTTT
CDR3aa: CASTPRSFGEGSNQPQHF

j_gene: TRBJ2-7
d_gene: TRBD1
abundance: .
v_gene: TRBV6-2/TRBV6-3
CDR3nt: TGTGCCAGCAGTCCCCGGGACAGGGTGTTTTACGAGCAGTACTTC
CDR3aa: CASSPRDRVFYEQYF

j_gene: TRBJ2-1
d_gene: TRBD1
abundance: few
v_gene: TRBV7-2
CDR3nt: TGTGCCAGCAGCCAGGGGGACGGCAGATTCAATGAGCAGTTCTTC
CDR3aa: CASSQGDGRFNEQFF

j_gene: TRBJ1-1
d_gene: TRBD1
abundance: .
v_gene: TRBV6-5
CDR3nt: TGTGCCAGCAGCCCCCCAGGGGGCGTCACTGAAGCTTTCTTT
CDR3aa: CASSPPGGVTEAFF

j_gene: TRBJ2-7
d_gene: TRBD1
abundance: .
v_gene: TRBV3-1/TRBV3-2
CDR3nt: TGTGCCAGCAGCCCCTCAGGGGGACCCTACGAGCAGTACTTC
CDR3aa: CASSPSGGPYEQYF

j_gene: TRBJ2-7
d_gene: TRBD2
abundance: few
v_gene: TRBV28
CDR3nt: TGTGCCAGCGGCCCCTTCGAGACGGGGGGATACGAGCAGTACTTC
CDR3aa: CASGPFETGGYEQYF

j_gene: TRBJ2-5
d_gene: .
abundance: .
v_gene: TRBV27
CDR3nt: TGTGCCAGCAGTTCCTCCCCCCCCAGGGTGGCAGAGACCCAGTACTTC
CDR3aa: CASSSSPPRVAETQYF

j_gene: TRBJ1-2
d_gene: .
abundance: .
v_gene: TRBV5-5
CDR3nt: TGTGCCAGCACCCGGGGTTTTGGCTACACCTTC
CDR3aa: CASTRGFGYTF

j_gene: TRBJ1-6
d_gene: TRBD1
abundance: .
v_gene: TRBV2
CDR3nt: TGTGCCAGCAGTGAAAGCGGGACAGGGATTTCACCCCTCCACTTT
CDR3aa: CASSESGTGISPLHF

j_gene: TRBJ1-2
d_gene: .
abundance: .
v_gene: TRBV2
CDR3nt: TGTGCCAGCAGTGAAGGTGGCCAGGGAGGTTATGGCTACACCTTC
CDR3aa: CASSEGGQGGYGYTF

j_gene: TRBJ1-4
d_gene: TRBD1
abundance: .
v_gene: TRBV6-2/TRBV6-3
CDR3nt: TGTGCCAGCAGTTACCACGGGACAGGGGGCACGACGGGAGAAAAACTGTTTTTT
CDR3aa: CASSYHGTGGTTGEKLFF

j_gene: TRBJ2-7
d_gene: .
abundance: .
v_gene: TRBV7-2
CDR3nt: TGTGCCAGCAGCTTGGACTTGGACTACGAGCAGTACTTC
CDR3aa: CASSLDLDYEQYF

j_gene: TRBJ1-2
d_gene: TRBD1
abundance: once
v_gene: TRBV5-1
CDR3nt: TGCGCCAGCAGCGCGGGACAGGGGTCCTATGGCTACACCTTC
CDR3aa: CASSAGQGSYGYTF

j_gene: TRBJ1-1
d_gene: .
abundance: .
v_gene: TRBV7-9
CDR3nt: TGTGCCAGCAGCTTATACGGCACTGAAGCTTTCTTT
CDR3aa: CASSLYGTEAFF

j_gene: TRBJ2-3
d_gene: .
abundance: .
v_gene: TRBV6-1
CDR3nt: TGTGCCAGCAGTGAAGTAGGGTGGGGGGACACAGATACGCAGTATTTT
CDR3aa: CASSEVGWGDTDTQYF